What follows is one T cell receptor (beta chain) and its context. This clone was seen a single time. No cognate antigen has been identified for it. It has no much larger one-base neighbor in the sample; base qualities were not kept. Trimming accounts for 6 bases at V and 15 bases at J, while the number of junction bases matched to no gene is 16. The CDR3 runs 14 amino acids, cysteine and phenylalanine included. Just the 42-base CDR3 DNA is kept, in frame starting at base 1. As encoded in the germline V gene, CDR1 is SNHLY while CDR2 is FYNNEI. This record comes from a study of shared clonotypes between healthy human individuals (dated by TCRdb to 2018 to 2021). Regarding the study in general: A few men and a couple of women, aged 18 to 49 years, made up the cohort. For each donor, CD4 naive and CD4 memory were each given three plates, CD8 naive was given two plates, and CD8 memory was given one plate. Blood TCR repertoires of about five healthy adults were deeply sequenced to estimate repertoire size and the extent of clonotype sharing between individuals. Different laboratories and diverse techniques were used to prepare libraries and sequence TCR repertoires, to increase sequencing depth and limit assay-specific biases. Leukapheresis yielded between about 0.9 and 10 billion PBMCs per donor.

TCR CDR3 regions were amplified from genomic DNA by multiplex PCR using the deep immunoSEQ assay. Extracted genomic DNA from each cell subset was spread evenly across all wells of several immunoSEQ 96-well plates, with each plate serving as a replicate. Each replicate PCR for sorted subsets received around 210 ng genomic DNA, equal to tens of thousands of T cell genomes. The purified libraries were quantified using a Qubit 3.0 fluorometer, sized with a Bioanalyzer 2100, and then quantified again using the KAPA Library Quantification kit. Each immunoSEQ 96-well plate was sequenced on its own single-read 150-cycle Illumina NextSeq 550 flow cell. The paper's data handling went like this. Because only junctional sequences without quality scores were contained in the immunoSEQ output, filtering matching that applied to full-length reads could not be performed. To assign V/J genes and CDR3, sequences were annotated using PyIR, a Python wrapper for IgBLAST v1.9, with IMGT germline references. Reads were filtered out if the reads had weak V/J assignments (E-value above 1e-6), no CDR3, stop codons, out-of-frame junctions, or ambiguous translated residues. A V3J clonotype was defined by an identical inferred V gene, J gene, and CDR3 amino acid sequence. Percentage overlap between repertoires was calculated by dividing the number of shared unique clonotypes by the size of the smaller repertoire. Richness of each repertoire was evaluated using RTK rarefaction, the Chao1 estimator, and Recon v2.1 estimates of unobserved clonotypes. Generation probabilities for all TCRbeta clonotypes obtained by the gDNA method from four donors were computed using OLGA. TCRdb took this table from immuneACCESS and kept in-frame rearrangements with V and J called. Such tables lack part of the clones; where checked against another copy, unresolved V genes explain under half of the gap, and the rest is unexplained. V and J calls and clone size follow that table, whereas D and trimming were derived from the DNA. In all, the sample holds some 2 million clones, and roughly 96% of those were seen once. 0.13% of the sample is held by the ten biggest clonotypes.

Donors were healthy HIV-negative adults with no recently reported acute infections or vaccinations. Only Caucasian adults living in Nashville, Tennessee, USA were represented among the donors. CD4+ T cells were enriched by magnetic negative selection; naive cells were then positively selected on CD45RA, and the negative fraction formed the memory subset. Blood was collected by leukapheresis, and PBMCs were isolated by Ficoll-Histopaque density gradient centrifugation and then cryopreserved in liquid nitrogen vapor phase. Analytical flow cytometry was used to check the purity and quantity of each magnetically sorted T cell population. Genomic DNA was isolated from each sorted fraction and quantified by UV absorbance on a Nanodrop 2000c. General conclusions and limits of the study: Compared with non-shared clonotypes, clonotypes shared by all four sorted-subset donors had higher generation probabilities. Pairwise subsampling led to the expectation that sequencing depth would affect the degree of clonotype sharing among donors. Naive subsets generally had larger estimated clonotype richness than memory subsets did. Sampling was restricted to blood, and TCR repertoires in tissues likely differ from the TCR repertoires found in blood. Rarefaction of sorted-subset datasets indicated incomplete sequencing despite the large sequencing depth. Because the study included a small number of donors, the genetic and exposure-history diversity represented was limited. Around 5.4% of naive CD4, 3.5% of naive CD8, around 2.3% of memory CD4, and approximately 0.4% of memory CD8 clonotypes were shared across several donors.

The sample taken for sequencing was naive CD4+ T cells sorted from blood. What this sample's cell subset or site label stands for: CD45RA+ positively selected. Recombination joined TRBV2 with TRBJ2-3; TRBD2 fits 9 bases in the junction. This clonotype originated in a man in his late teens or twenties in good health. At the DNA level, the sequence is TGTGCCAGCAGAGCGGGACTAGCAGAGTATGGCCGATATTTT. Translated, it reads CASRAGLAEYGRYF.